The present entry profiles one T cell receptor (beta chain) with its context. The antigen remains unidentified. The entry originates in a study of T cells in Graves' hyperthyroidism and ophthalmopathy. Researchers amplified the TCR beta CDR3 regions from RNA transcripts. First-round RT-PCR with HTBI primers amplified the TCR CDR3 region. TCRdb processed the multiplex PCR reads anew with MiXCR; each CDR3 protein has one entry. The sample has fewer than 550,000 distinct CDR3 sequences; 24% are singletons. The CDR3 length is 15 residues. Between the trimmed V and J ends, which lost 7 bases and 4 bases, there was a span of 19 bases. The germline CDR1 and CDR2 sequences are MNHNS and SASEGT. Study conclusions and caveats: Ophthalmopathy, as predicted by the model, came a median 6.5 months after the prediction.

The study excluded patients with uncontrolled infection, other autoimmune disease, pregnancy or lactation. The sequencing input was blood. The sequence was collected from a woman under 40 with Graves' ophthalmopathy. The rearrangement uses TRBV6-1 and TRBJ2-5; D is perhaps TRBD2 (6 bases). CDR3 sequence reads: CASTPLGGETETQYF. CDR3 sequence (DNA): TGTGCCAGCACCCCCTTGGGGGGAGAGACAGAGACCCAGTACTTC.